The entry below describes one T cell receptor beta chain. V was pared by 4 bases and J by 5 bases, with 12 bases between. Germline V CDR1 and CDR2: SGHRS, YFSETQ. The CDR3 runs 13 residues. The data were obtained in a study of cytomegalovirus exposure and HLA in healthy donors. 60 Vbeta and 13 Jbeta primers were used in PCR. Repertoires were generated with immunoSEQ multiplex PCR, while TCRdb's copy carries only in-frame clones and drops some. In the table there are 120,000 or so clones, around 87% of which are singletons. The sequenced material came from PBMCs. The chain employs TRBV5-1 and TRBJ2-5; D perhaps matches TRBD1 (6 bases). This TCR came from a man in his forties in good health and CMV-seronegative. The CDR3 reads CASSTTGPETQYF. The CDR3, as DNA: TGCGCCAGCAGCACCACAGGGCCGGAGACCCAGTACTTC.